The T cell receptor beta chain described here comes from a study of OX40 agonist ivuxolimab in advanced cancers. CDR3 length equals 16 residues. Germline lookup yields CDR1 SNHLY and CDR2 FYNNEI. The germline V and J ends were trimmed by 6 bases and 0 bases, with 15 bases remaining between them. The table came from immunoSEQ multiplex PCR; TCRdb's copy has only in-frame clones and leaves some out. The sample contains 70,000 or so clones, 60% to 85% of which appear only once. The chain recombines TRBV2 with TRBJ1-5; perhaps TRBD1 as D (5 bases). The clonotype was recovered from an adult with an advanced solid tumor such as melanoma, head and neck, liver or kidney cancer. Sequenced material: CD4+ or CD8+ T cells sorted from blood, taken in a trial of the OX40 agonist ivuxolimab. In nucleotides, the CDR3 is TGTGCCAGCAGCGTTACCGGGGGGTATAGCAATCAGCCCCAGCATTTT. Its translation: CASSVTGGYSNQPQHF. Combining the CDR3 with reference TRBV2 and TRBJ1-5 gives the whole variable domain EPEVTQTPSHQVTQMGQEVILRCVPISNHLYFYWYRQILGQKVEFLVSFYNNEISEKSEIFDDQFSVERPDGSNFTLKIRSTKLEDSAMYFCASSVTGGYSNQPQHFGDGTRLSIL.